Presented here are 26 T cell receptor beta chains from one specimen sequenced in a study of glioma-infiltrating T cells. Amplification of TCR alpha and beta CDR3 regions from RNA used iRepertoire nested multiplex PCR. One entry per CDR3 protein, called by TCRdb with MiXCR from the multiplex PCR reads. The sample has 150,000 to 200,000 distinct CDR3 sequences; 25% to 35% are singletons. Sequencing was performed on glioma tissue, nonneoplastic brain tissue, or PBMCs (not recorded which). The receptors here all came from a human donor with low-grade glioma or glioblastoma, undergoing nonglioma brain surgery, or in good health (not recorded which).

This CDR3 is CASNKGSAVNTEAFF. The CDR3 coding sequence is TGTGCCAGTAATAAGGGGTCAGCCGTGAACACTGAAGCTTTCTTT. The V gene is TRBV19, the J gene TRBJ1-1; D may be TRBD1 (5 bases). The length of the CDR3 is 15 residues. The V end lost 7 bases, the J end lost 0 bases, and 15 bases lay between the germline ends. The germline gives CDR1 LNHDA, CDR2 SQIVND (reference sequence).

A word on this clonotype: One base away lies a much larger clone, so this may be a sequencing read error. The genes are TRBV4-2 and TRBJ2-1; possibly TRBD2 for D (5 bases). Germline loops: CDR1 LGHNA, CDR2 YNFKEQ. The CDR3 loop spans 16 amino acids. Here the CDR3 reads CARSQSASGGGNEQFF. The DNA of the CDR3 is TGTGCCAGAAGCCAGTCGGCGAGCGGAGGTGGGAATGAGCAGTTCTTC.

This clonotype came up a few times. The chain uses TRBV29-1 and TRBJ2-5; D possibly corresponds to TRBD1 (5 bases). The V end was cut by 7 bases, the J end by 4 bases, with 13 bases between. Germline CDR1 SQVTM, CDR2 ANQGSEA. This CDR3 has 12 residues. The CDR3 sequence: CSAVRAGETQYF. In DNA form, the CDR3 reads TGCAGCGCAGTCAGGGCTGGAGAGACCCAGTACTTC. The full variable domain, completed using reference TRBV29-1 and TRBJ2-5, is SAVISQKPSRDICQRGTSLTIQCQVDSQVTMMFWYRQQPGQSLTLIATANQGSEATYESGFVIDKFPISRPNLTFSTLTVSNMSPEDSSIYLCSAVRAGETQYFGPGTRLLVL.

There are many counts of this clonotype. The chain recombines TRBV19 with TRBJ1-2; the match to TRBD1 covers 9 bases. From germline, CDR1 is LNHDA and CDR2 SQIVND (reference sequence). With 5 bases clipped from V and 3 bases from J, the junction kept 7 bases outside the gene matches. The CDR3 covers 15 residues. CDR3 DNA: TGTGCCAGTAGTTCAACGGGACAGGGAGACTATGGCTACACCTTC. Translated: CASSSTGQGDYGYTF.

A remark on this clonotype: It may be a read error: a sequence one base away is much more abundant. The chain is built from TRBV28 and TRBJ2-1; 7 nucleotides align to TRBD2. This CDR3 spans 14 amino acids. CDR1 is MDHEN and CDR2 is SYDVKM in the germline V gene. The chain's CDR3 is CFTWRASGNNEQFF. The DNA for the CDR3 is TGTTTCACCTGGCGGGCTAGCGGAAACAATGAGCAGTTCTTC.

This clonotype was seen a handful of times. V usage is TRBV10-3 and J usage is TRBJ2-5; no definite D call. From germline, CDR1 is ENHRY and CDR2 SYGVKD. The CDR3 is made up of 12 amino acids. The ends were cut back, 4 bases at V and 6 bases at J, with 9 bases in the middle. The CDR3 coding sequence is TGTGCCATCAGTGTGGACCCCCAGACCCAGTACTTC. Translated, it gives CAISVDPQTQYF.

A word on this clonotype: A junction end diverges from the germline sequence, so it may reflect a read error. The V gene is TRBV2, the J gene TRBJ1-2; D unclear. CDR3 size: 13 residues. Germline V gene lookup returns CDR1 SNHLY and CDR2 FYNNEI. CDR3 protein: CASGVDNSDGYIF. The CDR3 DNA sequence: TGTGCTAGCGGTGTCGACAACAGTGATGGCTACATCTTC.

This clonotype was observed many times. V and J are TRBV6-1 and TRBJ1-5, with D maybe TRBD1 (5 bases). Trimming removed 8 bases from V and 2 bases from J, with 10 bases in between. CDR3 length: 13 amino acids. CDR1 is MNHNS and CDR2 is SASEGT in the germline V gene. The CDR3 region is CASEDIGNQPQHF. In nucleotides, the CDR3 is TGTGCCAGCGAGGACATCGGCAATCAGCCCCAGCATTTT.

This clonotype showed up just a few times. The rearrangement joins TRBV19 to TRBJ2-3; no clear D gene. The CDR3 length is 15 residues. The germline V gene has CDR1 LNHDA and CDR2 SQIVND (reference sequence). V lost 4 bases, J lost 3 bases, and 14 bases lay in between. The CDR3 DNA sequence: TGTGCCAGTAGTACCGACTGGAGTCAAACAGATACGCAGTATTTT. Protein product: CASSTDWSQTDTQYF.

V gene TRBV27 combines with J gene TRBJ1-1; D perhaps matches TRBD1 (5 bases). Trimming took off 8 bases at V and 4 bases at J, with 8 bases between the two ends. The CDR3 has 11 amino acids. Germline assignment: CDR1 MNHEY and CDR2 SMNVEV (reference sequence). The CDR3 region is CASLGATEAFF. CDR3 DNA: TGTGCCAGCCTAGGGGCCACTGAAGCTTTCTTT.

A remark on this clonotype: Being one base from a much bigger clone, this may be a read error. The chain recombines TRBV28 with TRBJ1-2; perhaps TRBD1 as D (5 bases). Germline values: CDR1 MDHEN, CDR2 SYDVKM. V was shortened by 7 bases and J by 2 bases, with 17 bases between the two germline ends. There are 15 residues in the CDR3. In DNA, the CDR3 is TGTGCCAGCATCCCTACGGGGGGGGGGAACTATGGCTACACCTTC. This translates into CASIPTGGGNYGYTF.

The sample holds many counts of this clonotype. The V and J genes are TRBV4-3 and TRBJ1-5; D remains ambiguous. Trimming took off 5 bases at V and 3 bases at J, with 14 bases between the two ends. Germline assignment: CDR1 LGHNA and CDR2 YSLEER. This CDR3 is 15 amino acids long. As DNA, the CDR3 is TGCGCCAGCAGCTGGAGCCGGGCCCCCAATCAGCCCCAGCATTTT. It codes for CASSWSRAPNQPQHF.

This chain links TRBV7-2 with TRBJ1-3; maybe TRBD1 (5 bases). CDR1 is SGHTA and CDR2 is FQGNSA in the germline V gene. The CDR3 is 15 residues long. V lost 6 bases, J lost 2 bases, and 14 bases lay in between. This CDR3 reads CASRDHQGAGNTIYF. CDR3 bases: TGTGCCAGCAGAGATCACCAGGGAGCTGGAAACACCATATATTTT.

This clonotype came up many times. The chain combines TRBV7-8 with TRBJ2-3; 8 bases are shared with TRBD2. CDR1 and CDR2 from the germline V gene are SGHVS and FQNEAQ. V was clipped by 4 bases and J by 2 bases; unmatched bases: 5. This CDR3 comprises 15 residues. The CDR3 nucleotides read TGTGCCAGCAGCTCGGGGGGGTTCGCCACAGATACGCAGTATTTT. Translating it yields CASSSGGFATDTQYF. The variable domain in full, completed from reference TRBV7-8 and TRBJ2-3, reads GAGVSQSPRYKVAKRGQDVALRCDPISGHVSLFWYQQALGQGPEFLTYFQNEAQLDKSGLPSDRFFAERPEGSVSTLKIQRTQQEDSAVYLCASSSGGFATDTQYFGPGTRLTVL.

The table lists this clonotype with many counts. CDR3 sequence reads: CASTEGRAQPQHF. As DNA, the CDR3 is TGTGCCAGCACCGAAGGGAGGGCTCAGCCCCAGCATTTT. The chain couples TRBV7-9 to TRBJ1-5; D unresolved. CDR3 length equals 13 residues. Germline CDR1 and CDR2: SEHNR and FQNEAQ (reference sequence). The V gene lost 7 bases and the J gene lost 6 bases, with 13 bases spanning the gap.

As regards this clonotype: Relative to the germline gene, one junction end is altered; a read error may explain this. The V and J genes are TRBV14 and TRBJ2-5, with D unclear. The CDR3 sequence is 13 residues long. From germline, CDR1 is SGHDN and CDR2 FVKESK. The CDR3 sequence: CASSEQAQENQYF. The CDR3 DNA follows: TGTGCCAGCAGCGAACAAGCTCAAGAGAACCAGTACTTC.

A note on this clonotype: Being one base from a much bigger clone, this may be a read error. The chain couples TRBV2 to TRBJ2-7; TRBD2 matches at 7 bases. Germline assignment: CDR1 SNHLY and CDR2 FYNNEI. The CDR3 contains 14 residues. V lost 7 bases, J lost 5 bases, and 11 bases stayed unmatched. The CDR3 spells CASKLGGSRNEQYF. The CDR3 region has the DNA TGTGCCAGCAAACTTGGCGGGAGTAGGAACGAGCAGTACTTC.

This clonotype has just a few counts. The CDR3 region has the DNA TGTGCCAGCCGGGACGGCGCTTACGAGCAGTACTTC. This encodes CASRDGAYEQYF. This chain uses TRBV19 with TRBJ2-7; either TRBD1 or TRBD2 may fit D (5 bases each). Per the germline V gene, CDR1 is LNHDA and CDR2 is SQIVND (reference sequence). The CDR3 totals 12 residues. V was trimmed by 9 bases and J by 4 bases, leaving 13 bases between them.

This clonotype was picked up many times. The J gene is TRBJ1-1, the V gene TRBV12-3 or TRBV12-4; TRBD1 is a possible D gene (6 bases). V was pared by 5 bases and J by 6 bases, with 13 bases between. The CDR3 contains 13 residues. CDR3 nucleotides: TGTGCCAGCAGTCCTCAGGGGCCGCCTGAAGCTTTCTTT. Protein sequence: CASSPQGPPEAFF.

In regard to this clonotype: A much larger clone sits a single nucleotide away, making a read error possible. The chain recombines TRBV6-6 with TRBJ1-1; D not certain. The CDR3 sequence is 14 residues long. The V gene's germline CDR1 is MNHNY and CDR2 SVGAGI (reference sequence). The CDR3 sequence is CAISESERNTEAFF. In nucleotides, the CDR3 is TGTGCCATCAGTGAGTCTGAGAGAAACACTGAAGCTTTCTTT.

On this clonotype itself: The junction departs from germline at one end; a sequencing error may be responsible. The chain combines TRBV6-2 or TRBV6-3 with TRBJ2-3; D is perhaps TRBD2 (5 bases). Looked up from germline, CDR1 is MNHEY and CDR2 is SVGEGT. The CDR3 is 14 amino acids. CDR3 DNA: TGTGCCAGCAGAATTAGCGAGTACACAGATATGCAGTATTTT. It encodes CASRISEYTDMQYF.

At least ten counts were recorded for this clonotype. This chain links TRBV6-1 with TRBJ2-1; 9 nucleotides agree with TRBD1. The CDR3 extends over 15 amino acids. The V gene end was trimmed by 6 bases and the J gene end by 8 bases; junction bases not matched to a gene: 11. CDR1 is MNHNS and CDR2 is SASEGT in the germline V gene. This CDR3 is CASSYDRGDGYEQFF. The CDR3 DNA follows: TGTGCCAGCAGCTACGACAGGGGGGATGGATATGAGCAGTTCTTC.

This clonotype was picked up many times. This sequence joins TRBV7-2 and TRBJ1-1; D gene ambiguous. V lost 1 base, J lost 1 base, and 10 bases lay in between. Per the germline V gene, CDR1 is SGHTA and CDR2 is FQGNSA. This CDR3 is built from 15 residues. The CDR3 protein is CASSLGHSQNTEAFF. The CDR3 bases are TGTGCCAGCAGCTTAGGCCACTCACAGAACACTGAAGCTTTCTTT.

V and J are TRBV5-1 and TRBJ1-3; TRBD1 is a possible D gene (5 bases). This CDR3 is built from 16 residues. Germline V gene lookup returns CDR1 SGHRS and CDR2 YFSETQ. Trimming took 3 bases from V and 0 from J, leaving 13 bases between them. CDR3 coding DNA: TGCGCCAGCAGCTCCGGGGCGTCGGCCTCTGGAAACACCATATATTTT. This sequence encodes CASSSGASASGNTIYF.

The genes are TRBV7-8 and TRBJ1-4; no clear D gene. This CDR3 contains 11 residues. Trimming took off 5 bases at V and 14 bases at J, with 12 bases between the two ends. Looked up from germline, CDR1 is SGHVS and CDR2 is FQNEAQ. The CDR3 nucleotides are TGTGCCAGCAGCATCCGGTACACCCTGTTTTTT. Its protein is CASSIRYTLFF. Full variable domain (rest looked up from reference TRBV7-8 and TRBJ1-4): GAGVSQSPRYKVAKRGQDVALRCDPISGHVSLFWYQQALGQGPEFLTYFQNEAQLDKSGLPSDRFFAERPEGSVSTLKIQRTQQEDSAVYLCASSIRYTLFFGSGTQLSVL.

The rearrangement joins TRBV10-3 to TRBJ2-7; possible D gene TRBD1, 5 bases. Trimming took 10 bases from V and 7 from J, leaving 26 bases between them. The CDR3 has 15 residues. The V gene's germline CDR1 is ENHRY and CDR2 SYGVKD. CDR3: CATGPLDSEPLEQYF. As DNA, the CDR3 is TGTGCCACCGGCCCGCTCGACAGTGAACCCTTGGAGCAGTACTTC.